The clone carrying this TCR beta chain was counted a single time. The sample belongs to a study of blood T cell repertoires in COVID-19. Study summary: Sites across the United States, Italy and Spain contributed samples from acute and convalescent COVID-19. The cDNA or gDNA used as material had been derived from T cells, B-cell-depleted T cells, or PBMCs.

Individuals drawn from approximately 22 US areas were roughly 18 to 95 years old. Cohort allocation depended upon clinical history that participants reported. The assay was immunoSEQ multiplex PCR, and TCRdb's table has in-frame clones only and misses some. The sample carries more than 250,000 clones, approximately 88% recorded once. The CDR3 runs to 15 residues. The V gene end was trimmed by 3 bases and the J gene end by 4 bases; junction bases not matched to a gene: 6. The germline gives CDR1 KGHDR, CDR2 SFDVKD. The genes are TRBV24-1 and TRBJ1-2; 8 bases map to TRBD1. The sequence was obtained from a woman between 40 and 50 years old with acute COVID-19. The sample taken for sequencing was PBMCs or T cells enriched from blood (not recorded which). The CDR3 DNA reads TGTGCCACCAGTGATCCGGGACAGGAGTTCTATGGCTACACCTTC. Translation: CATSDPGQEFYGYTF.